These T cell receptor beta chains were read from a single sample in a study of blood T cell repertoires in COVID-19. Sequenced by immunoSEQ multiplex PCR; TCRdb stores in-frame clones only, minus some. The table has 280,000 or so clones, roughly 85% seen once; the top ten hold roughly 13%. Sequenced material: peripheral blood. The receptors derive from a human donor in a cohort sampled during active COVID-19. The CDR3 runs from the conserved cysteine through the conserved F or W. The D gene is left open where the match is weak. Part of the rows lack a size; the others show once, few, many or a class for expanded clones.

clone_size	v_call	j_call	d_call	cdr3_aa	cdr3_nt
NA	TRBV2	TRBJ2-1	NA	CASRRQGGYNEQFF	TGTGCCAGCAGAAGACAGGGAGGCTACAATGAGCAGTTCTTC
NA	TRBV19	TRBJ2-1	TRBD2	CASRLMAGAPEQFF	TGTGCCAGCAGATTAATGGCGGGAGCTCCTGAGCAGTTCTTC
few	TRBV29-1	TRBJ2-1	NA	CSVEEVVEQFF	TGCAGCGTTGAAGAGGTAGTTGAGCAGTTCTTC
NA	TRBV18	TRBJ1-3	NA	CASSPEIDSSGNTIYF	TGTGCCAGCTCACCTGAGATAGACAGCTCTGGAAACACCATATATTTT
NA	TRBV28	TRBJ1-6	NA	CASSFSQGRNSPLHF	TGTGCCAGCAGTTTCAGCCAGGGGAGAAATTCACCCCTCCACTTT
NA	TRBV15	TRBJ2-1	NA	CATSRVRGEDFKNEQFF	TGTGCCACCAGCAGAGTCCGGGGAGAGGACTTTAAAAATGAGCAGTTCTTC
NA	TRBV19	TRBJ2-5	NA	CATEDKQETQYF	TGTGCCACTGAGGACAAGCAAGAGACCCAGTACTTC
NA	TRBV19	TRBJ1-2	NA	CASTFPGTGRSNYGYTF	TGTGCCAGTACATTCCCTGGAACAGGAAGATCTAACTATGGCTACACCTTC
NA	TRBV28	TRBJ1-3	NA	CASRIQASGNTIYF	TGTGCCAGCAGGATACAGGCTTCTGGAAACACCATATATTTT
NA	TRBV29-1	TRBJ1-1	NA	CSAWTGTTNTEAFF	TGCAGCGCTTGGACCGGGACAACGAACACTGAAGCTTTCTTT
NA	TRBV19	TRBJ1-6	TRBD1	CASNPGQGLRSPLHF	TGTGCCAGTAATCCGGGACAGGGTTTACGGTCACCCCTCCACTTT
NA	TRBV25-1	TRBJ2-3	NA	CASRRLGADTQYF	TGTGCCAGCAGACGCCTAGGGGCAGATACGCAGTATTTT
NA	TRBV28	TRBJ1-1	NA	CASSLVQAIPEAFF	TGTGCCAGCAGTTTGGTACAGGCTATACCTGAAGCTTTCTTT
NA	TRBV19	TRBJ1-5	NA	CASSIEGLQNQPQHF	TGTGCCAGTAGTATTGAGGGTCTGCAAAATCAGCCCCAGCATTTT
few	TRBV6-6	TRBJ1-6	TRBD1	CASSTRQGAVSPLHF	TGTGCCAGCAGTACGCGACAGGGGGCCGTTTCACCCCTCCACTTT
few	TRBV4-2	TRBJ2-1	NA	CASSPDFPSSYNEQFF	TGTGCCAGCAGCCCCGACTTCCCGAGCTCCTACAATGAGCAGTTCTTC
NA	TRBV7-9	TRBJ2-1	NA	CASSPRGWVVYEQFF	TGTGCCAGCAGCCCTCGAGGTTGGGTTGTGTATGAGCAGTTCTTC
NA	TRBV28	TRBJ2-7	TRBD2	CASSSPGKAGGHYEQYF	TGTGCCAGCAGCTCCCCGGGTAAGGCGGGAGGGCACTACGAGCAGTACTTC
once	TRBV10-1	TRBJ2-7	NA	CASSEYYEQYF	TGCGCCAGCAGTGAATACTACGAGCAGTACTTC
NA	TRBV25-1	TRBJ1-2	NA	CASRANDRYGYTF	TGTGCCAGCAGAGCGAATGACCGCTATGGCTACACCTTC
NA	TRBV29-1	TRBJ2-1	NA	CSARQLSYNEQFF	TGCAGCGCCCGACAGCTTTCCTACAATGAGCAGTTCTTC
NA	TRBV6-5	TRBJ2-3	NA	CASSSLGGSSTDTQYF	TGTGCCAGCAGTTCGCTGGGCGGGTCTAGCACAGATACGCAGTATTTT
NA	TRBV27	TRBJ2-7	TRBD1	CASSRLRGTGTGGLSRYEQYF	TGTGCCAGCAGCCGTTTAAGGGGAACCGGGACAGGGGGCCTGTCACGCTACGAGCAGTACTTC
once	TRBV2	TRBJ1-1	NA	CASSQGPNTEAFF	TGTGCCAGCAGTCAGGGGCCGAACACTGAAGCTTTCTTT
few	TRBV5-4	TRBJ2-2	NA	CASSLPGAETGELFF	TGTGCCAGCAGCCTCCCGGGAGCAGAGACCGGGGAGCTGTTTTTT
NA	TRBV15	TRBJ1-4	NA	CATSQRRQGNGKLFF	TGTGCCACCAGCCAGAGGCGGCAGGGAAATGGAAAACTGTTTTTT
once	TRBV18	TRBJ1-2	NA	CASSPTRNGYTF	TGTGCCAGCTCACCAACGAGGAATGGCTACACCTTC
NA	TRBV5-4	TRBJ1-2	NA	CASSSDSNYGYTF	TGTGCCAGCAGCTCCGACAGCAATTATGGCTACACCTTC
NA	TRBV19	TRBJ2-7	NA	CASSQTVSYEQYF	TGTGCCAGTTCCCAAACAGTCTCCTACGAGCAGTACTTC
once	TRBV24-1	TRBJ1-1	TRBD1	CATSAGRGRTEAFF	TGTGCCACCAGTGCGGGCAGGGGGCGAACTGAAGCTTTCTTT
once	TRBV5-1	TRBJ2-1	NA	CASSLASEQFF	TGCGCCAGCAGCTTGGCCTCTGAGCAGTTCTTC
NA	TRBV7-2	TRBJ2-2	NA	CASSLPWGVSGELFF	TGTGCCAGCAGCTTACCCTGGGGGGTGTCCGGGGAGCTGTTTTTT
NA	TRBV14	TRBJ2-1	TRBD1	CASSQGRDSLYNEQFF	TGTGCCAGCAGCCAAGGCCGGGACAGTCTTTACAATGAGCAGTTCTTC
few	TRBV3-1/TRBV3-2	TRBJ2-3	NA	CASSQARSQAYTDTQYF	TGTGCCAGCAGCCAAGCTAGGTCTCAAGCATACACAGATACGCAGTATTTT
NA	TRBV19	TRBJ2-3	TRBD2	CASSRGEWMDTQYF	TGTGCCAGTAGTCGGGGGGAGTGGATGGATACGCAGTATTTT